The present T cell receptor (beta chain) was sequenced within a study of cytomegalovirus exposure and HLA in healthy donors. This CDR3 has 16 residues. Germline values: CDR1 SGHRS, CDR2 YFSETQ. After removal of 0 bases from V and 4 bases from J, the junction contained 5 bases not matched to a gene. The study ran its PCR with 60 Vbeta and 13 Jbeta primers. Measured with immunoSEQ multiplex PCR; TCRdb has only the in-frame clones, and not every one. The top ten clones hold approximately 8% of a sample with about 120,000 clones, roughly three fifths of them seen once. Points on this clone: Antigen: not known.

Notes on the study in general: There were about 160 TCR beta chains listed as cytomegalovirus-associated. Follow-up analysis found HLA locus-dependent TCR association rates, highest for DRB1 and lowest for HLA-C. Reported results showed that the classifier diagnosed cytomegalovirus status with high specificity and sensitivity.

The clonotype originates from a woman in her thirties or forties in good health and CMV-seropositive. Material for sequencing was PBMCs. The J gene is TRBJ2-7, the V gene TRBV5-1, with 12 bases fitting TRBD2. The CDR3 DNA sequence: TGCGCCAGCAGCTTGGGCCTAGCGGGGGGGCCATACGAGCAGTACTTC. This codes for CASSLGLAGGPYEQYF.